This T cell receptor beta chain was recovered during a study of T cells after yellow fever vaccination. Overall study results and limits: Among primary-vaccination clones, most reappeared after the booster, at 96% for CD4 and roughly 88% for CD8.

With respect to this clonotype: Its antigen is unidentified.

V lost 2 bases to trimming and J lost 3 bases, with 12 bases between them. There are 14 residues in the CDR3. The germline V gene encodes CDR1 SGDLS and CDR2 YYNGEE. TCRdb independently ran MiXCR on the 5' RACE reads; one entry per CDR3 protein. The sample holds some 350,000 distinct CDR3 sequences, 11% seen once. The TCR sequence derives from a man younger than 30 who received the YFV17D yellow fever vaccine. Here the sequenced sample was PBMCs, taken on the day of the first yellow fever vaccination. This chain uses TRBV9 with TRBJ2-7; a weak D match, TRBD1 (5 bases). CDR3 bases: TGTGCCAGCAGCGTCGTGACAGAATACTACGAGCAGTACGTC. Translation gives CASSVVTEYYEQYV.